This TCR beta chain was obtained from a study of vaccination and CD4 T cells after COVID-19. About the research overall: Convalescent patients gave post-COVID blood a median about 100 days post-diagnosis, range 35 to 161. The peptides that stimulated the cells were overlapping spike peptides from SARS-CoV-2, HCoV-NL63, HCoV-OC43 and HCoV-229E.

This clonotype was observed a few times. Its antigen is unknown. The germline gives CDR1 MNHNS, CDR2 SASEGT. Between the trimmed V and J ends, which lost 5 bases and 3 bases, there was a span of 14 bases. The CDR3 sequence is 15 residues long. Sequence data for DNA of cultured CD4+ T cells were generated by the Oncomine TCR Beta short-read assay. Genomic DNA extraction was carried out from cultured CD4+ T cells. In TCRdb, the PCR reads were re-called with MiXCR into one record per CDR3 protein. Among approximately 6,700 distinct CDR3 sequences listed, around 50% were seen once. As to treatment: approximately 10-day PBMC culture with coronavirus spike peptide pools or control peptides (ViraFEST assay). After expanding antigen-specific T cells with peptide pools, ViraFEST sequenced their TCRs.

The chain is built from TRBV6-1 and TRBJ2-4, with D possibly TRBD2 on 5 matching bases. Sequencing was done on a sample of CD4+ T cells from blood, cultured in vitro. The sequence was obtained from a human donor who had recovered from COVID-19. The CDR3 is CASSRGSLGKNIQYF. In DNA form, the CDR3 reads TGTGCCAGCAGTCGAGGGTCCTTAGGCAAAAACATTCAGTACTTC.